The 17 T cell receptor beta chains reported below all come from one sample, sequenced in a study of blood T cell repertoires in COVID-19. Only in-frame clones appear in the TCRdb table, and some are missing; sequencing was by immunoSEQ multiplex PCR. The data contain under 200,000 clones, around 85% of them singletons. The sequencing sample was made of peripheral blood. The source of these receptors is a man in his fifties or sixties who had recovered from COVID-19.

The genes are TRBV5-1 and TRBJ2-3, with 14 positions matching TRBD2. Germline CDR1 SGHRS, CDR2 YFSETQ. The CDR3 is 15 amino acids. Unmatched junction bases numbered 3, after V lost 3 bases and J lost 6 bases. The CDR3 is CASSYRTSGGDTQYF. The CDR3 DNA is TGCGCCAGCAGCTACCGGACTAGCGGGGGGGATACGCAGTATTTT.

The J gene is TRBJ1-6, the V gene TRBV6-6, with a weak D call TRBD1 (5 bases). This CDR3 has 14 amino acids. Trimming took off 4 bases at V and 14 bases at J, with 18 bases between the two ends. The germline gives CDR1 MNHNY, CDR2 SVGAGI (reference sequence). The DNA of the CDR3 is TGTGCCAGCAGTTCAGGGTTGCCTGGTTTGGCCCTCCACTTT. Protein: CASSSGLPGLALHF.

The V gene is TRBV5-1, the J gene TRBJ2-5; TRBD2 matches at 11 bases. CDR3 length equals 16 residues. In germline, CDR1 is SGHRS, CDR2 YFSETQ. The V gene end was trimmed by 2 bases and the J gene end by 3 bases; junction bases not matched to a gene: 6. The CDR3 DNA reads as TGCGCCAGCAGCTTAGTAGCGGGGGGGAACGAAGAGACCCAGTACTTC. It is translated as CASSLVAGGNEETQYF.

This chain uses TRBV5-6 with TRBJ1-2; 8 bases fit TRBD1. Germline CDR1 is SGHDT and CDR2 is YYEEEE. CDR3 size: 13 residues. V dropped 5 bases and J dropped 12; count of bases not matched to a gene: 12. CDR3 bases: TGTGCCAGCAGTAGTTGGGACAGGAACGTGCACACCTTC. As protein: CASSSWDRNVHTF.

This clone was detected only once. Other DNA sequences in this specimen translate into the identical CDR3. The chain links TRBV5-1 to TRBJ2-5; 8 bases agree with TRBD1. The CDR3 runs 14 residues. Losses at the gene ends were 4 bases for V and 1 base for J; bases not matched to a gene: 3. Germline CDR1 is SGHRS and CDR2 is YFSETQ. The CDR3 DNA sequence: TGCGCCAGCAGCGGCGGACAGGGCCAAGAGACCCAGTACTTC. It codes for CASSGGQGQETQYF.

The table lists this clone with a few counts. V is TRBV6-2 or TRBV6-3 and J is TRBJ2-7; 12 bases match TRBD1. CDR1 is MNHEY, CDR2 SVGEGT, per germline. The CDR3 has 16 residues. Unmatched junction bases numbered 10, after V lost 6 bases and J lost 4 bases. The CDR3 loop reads CASSNPGTGGGYEQYF. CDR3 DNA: TGTGCCAGCAGCAACCCCGGGACAGGGGGCGGATACGAGCAGTACTTC.

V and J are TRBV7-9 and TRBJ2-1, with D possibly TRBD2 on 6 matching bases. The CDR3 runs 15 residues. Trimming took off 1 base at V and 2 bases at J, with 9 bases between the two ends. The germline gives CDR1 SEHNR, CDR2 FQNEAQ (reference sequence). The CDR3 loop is CASSLGGGAYNEQFF. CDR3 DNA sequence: TGTGCCAGCAGCTTAGGTGGCGGGGCCTACAATGAGCAGTTCTTC.

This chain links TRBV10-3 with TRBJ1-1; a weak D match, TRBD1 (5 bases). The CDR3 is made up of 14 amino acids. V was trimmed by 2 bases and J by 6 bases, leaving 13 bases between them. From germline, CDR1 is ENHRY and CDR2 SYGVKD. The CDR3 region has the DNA TGTGCCATCAGTGAGGGGGGGGATTGGTCTGAAGCTTTCTTT. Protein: CAISEGGDWSEAFF.

The CDR3 region is CASSRKLQGSTEAFF. For the CDR3, the DNA is TGTGCCAGCAGCCGTAAACTCCAGGGCAGCACTGAAGCTTTCTTT. The chain is built from TRBV7-2 and TRBJ1-1; D perhaps matches TRBD1 (5 bases). The germline V gene encodes CDR1 SGHTA and CDR2 FQGNSA. The CDR3 length is 15 residues. V lost 5 bases and J lost 4, with 17 bases in between.

The CDR3 sequence: CASSLSHTGELFF. The CDR3 DNA follows: TGTGCCAGCAGCCTCTCCCACACCGGGGAGCTGTTTTTT. The chain recombines TRBV7-2 with TRBJ2-2; D ambiguous. CDR3 length equals 13 residues. Germline V lookup: CDR1 SGHTA, CDR2 FQGNSA. V was pared by 5 bases and J by 3 bases, with 7 bases between.

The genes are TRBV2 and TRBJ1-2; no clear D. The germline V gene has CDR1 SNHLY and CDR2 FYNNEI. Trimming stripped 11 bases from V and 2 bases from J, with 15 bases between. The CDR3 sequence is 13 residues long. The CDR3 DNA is TGTGCCTCATCTGGAGGCCTGAACTATGGCTACACCTTC. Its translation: CASSGGLNYGYTF.

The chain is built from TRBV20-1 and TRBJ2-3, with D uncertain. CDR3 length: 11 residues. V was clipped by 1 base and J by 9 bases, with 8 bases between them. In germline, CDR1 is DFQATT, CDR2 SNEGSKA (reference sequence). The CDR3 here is CSARAPRTQYF. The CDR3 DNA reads TGCAGTGCTAGAGCCCCCCGGACGCAGTATTTT.

CDR3 in amino acids: CASSLEGARGYTF. The CDR3 DNA reads as TGTGCCAGCAGCTTAGAGGGGGCGCGGGGCTACACCTTC. V and J are TRBV7-2 and TRBJ1-2; TRBD1 agrees at 7 bases. Germline lookup yields CDR1 SGHTA and CDR2 FQGNSA. CDR3 size: 13 residues. V gave up 1 base and J gave up 8 bases; unmatched junction bases: 4.

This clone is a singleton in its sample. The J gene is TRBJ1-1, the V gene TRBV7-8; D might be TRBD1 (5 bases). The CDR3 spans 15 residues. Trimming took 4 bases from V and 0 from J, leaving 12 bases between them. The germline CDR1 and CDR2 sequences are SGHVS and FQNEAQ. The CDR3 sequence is CASSSTELMNTEAFF. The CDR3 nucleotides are TGTGCCAGCAGCTCGACAGAGCTTATGAACACTGAAGCTTTCTTT. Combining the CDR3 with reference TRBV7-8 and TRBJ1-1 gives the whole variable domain GAGVSQSPRYKVAKRGQDVALRCDPISGHVSLFWYQQALGQGPEFLTYFQNEAQLDKSGLPSDRFFAERPEGSVSTLKIQRTQQEDSAVYLCASSSTELMNTEAFFGQGTRLTVV.

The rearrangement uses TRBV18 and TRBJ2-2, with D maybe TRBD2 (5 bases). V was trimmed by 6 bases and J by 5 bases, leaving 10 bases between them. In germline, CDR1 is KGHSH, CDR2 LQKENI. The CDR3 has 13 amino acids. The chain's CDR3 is CASSTSGTGELFF. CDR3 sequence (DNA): TGTGCCAGCTCTACTTCGGGAACCGGGGAGCTGTTTTTT.

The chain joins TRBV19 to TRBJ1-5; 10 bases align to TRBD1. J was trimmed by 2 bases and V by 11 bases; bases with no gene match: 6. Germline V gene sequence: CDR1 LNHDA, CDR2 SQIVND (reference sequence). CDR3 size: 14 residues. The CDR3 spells CAAAGTGGNQPQHF. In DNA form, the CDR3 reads TGTGCCGCAGCCGGGACAGGGGGCAATCAGCCCCAGCATTTT.

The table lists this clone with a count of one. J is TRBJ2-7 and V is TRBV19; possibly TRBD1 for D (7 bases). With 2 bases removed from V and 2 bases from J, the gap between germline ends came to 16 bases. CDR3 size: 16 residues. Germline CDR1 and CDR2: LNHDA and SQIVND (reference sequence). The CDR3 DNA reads TGTGCCAGTAGTATAAGACGCGGGACAGTTGCCTACGAGCAGTACTTC. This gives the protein CASSIRRGTVAYEQYF.